Below, 18 T cell receptor beta chains from the same sample are listed, as sequenced in a study of CD8 T cells in ankylosing spondylitis. TCRdb reanalysed the 5' RACE reads using MiXCR and keeps one entry per CDR3 protein. The sample contains 150,000 to 200,000 distinct CDR3 sequences, under 35% of which appear only once. Input material: synovial fluid, either unsorted or a sorted T cell fraction (not recorded which). Receptors were obtained from a male donor with ankylosing spondylitis.

V usage is TRBV28 and J usage is TRBJ1-1, with D possibly being TRBD1 (5 bases). Germline CDR1 MDHEN, CDR2 SYDVKM. Trimming took 5 bases from V and 1 from J, leaving 14 bases between them. The CDR3 loop spans 15 amino acids. CDR3 loop: CASSPVQGRNTEAFF. The DNA for the CDR3 is TGTGCCAGCAGTCCTGTGCAGGGAAGGAACACTGAAGCTTTCTTT. The full variable domain, its missing parts supplied by reference TRBV28 and TRBJ1-1, is DVKVTQSSRYLVKRTGEKVFLECVQDMDHENMFWYRQDPGLGLRLIYFSYDVKMKEKGDIPEGYSVSREKKERFSLILESASTNQTSMYLCASSPVQGRNTEAFFGQGTRLTVV.

This clonotype turned up a few times. J is TRBJ2-5 and V is TRBV6-2 or TRBV6-3; a weak D match, TRBD1 (6 bases). The length of the CDR3 is 13 residues. Germline V CDR1 and CDR2: MNHEY, SVGEGT. The V end lost 4 bases, the J end lost 0 bases, and 6 bases lay between the germline ends. The CDR3 region has the DNA TGTGCCAGCAGTTGGGACAACCAAGAGACCCAGTACTTC. Translating it yields CASSWDNQETQYF.

The chain is built from TRBV7-2 and TRBJ2-7; 11 bases are shared with TRBD1. There are 15 residues in the CDR3. V shed 5 bases, J shed 6 bases, and the junction held 9 bases outside the gene matches. The germline V gene encodes CDR1 SGHTA and CDR2 FQGNSA. The CDR3 nucleotides are TGTGCCAGCAGCCCCGGAGGACAGGGGGCAGGCGAGCAGTACTTC. Translation gives CASSPGGQGAGEQYF.

This clonotype was seen repeatedly, ten times or more. This chain uses TRBV12-3 or TRBV12-4 with TRBJ2-7; TRBD2 is a possible D gene (7 bases). CDR3 length equals 14 residues. The V gene lost 3 bases and the J gene lost 4 bases, with 13 bases spanning the gap. CDR3 loop: CASSFDGGPYEQYF. In nucleotides, the CDR3 is TGTGCCAGCAGTTTCGACGGGGGGCCGTACGAGCAGTACTTC.

The chain links TRBV20-1 to TRBJ2-1; D may be TRBD2 (6 bases). V shed 8 bases and J shed 1 base, with 21 bases lying between them. Looked up from germline, CDR1 is DFQATT and CDR2 is SNEGSKA (reference sequence). The CDR3 covers 16 residues. The CDR3 loop reads CSLRVGGYSSYNEQFF. CDR3 in DNA: TGCAGTCTGAGGGTCGGGGGTTATTCGTCCTACAATGAGCAGTTCTTC.

This sequence joins TRBV29-1 and TRBJ1-2; 8 nucleotides line up with TRBD1. This CDR3 has 14 residues. Germline trimming cut 2 bases from V and 8 bases from J; bases unmatched to any gene: 10. In germline, CDR1 is SQVTM, CDR2 ANQGSEA. CDR3 amino acids: CSVEPMQGAKGYTF. DNA of the CDR3: TGCAGCGTTGAACCCATGCAGGGGGCAAAGGGCTACACCTTC.

As concerns this clonotype: The germline gene is not matched at one end of the junction; a read error may be the cause. V usage is TRBV18 and J usage is TRBJ2-5, with 9 bases identical to TRBD2. The CDR3 contains 15 residues. The germline CDR1 and CDR2 sequences are KGHSH and LQKENI. The CDR3 bases are TGTGCCAGTTCACCAGTGCCCAGCGGGGGGGAGACCCAGTACTTC. As protein: CASSPVPSGGETQYF.

This clonotype was counted a few times. The chain combines TRBV6-5 with TRBJ1-1; D gene uncertain. Trimming took 4 bases from V and 4 from J, leaving 10 bases between them. CDR3 size: 13 residues. Germline V gene data show CDR1 as MNHEY and CDR2 as SVGAGI. The CDR3 bases are TGTGCCAGCAGTTCCAGACTAAGCACTGAAGCTTTCTTT. It specifies CASSSRLSTEAFF.

This clonotype turned up a few times. The chain couples TRBV12-3 or TRBV12-4 to TRBJ2-7; a possible D gene is TRBD2 (5 bases). This CDR3 has 15 amino acids. Between the trimmed V and J ends, which lost 2 bases and 0 bases, there was a span of 11 bases. The CDR3 bases are TGTGCCAGCAGTTTAATTGCGGGTAGCTCCTACGAGCAGTACTTC. It encodes CASSLIAGSSYEQYF.

There are a few counts of this clonotype. The rearrangement joins TRBV12-3 or TRBV12-4 to TRBJ1-1; 9 bases agree with TRBD1. This CDR3 is built from 13 residues. Trimming took 4 bases from V and 8 from J; bases not matched to a gene: 5. CDR3 loop: CASSSLDRGEAFF. The CDR3 nucleotides are TGTGCCAGCAGTTCCCTTGACAGGGGGGAAGCTTTCTTT.

This clonotype was counted only a few times. The gene calls are TRBV3-1 and TRBJ2-1; the D call may be TRBD1 or TRBD2 (5 bases each). Germline V gives CDR1 LGHDT, CDR2 YNNKEL (reference sequence). V dropped 3 bases and J dropped 8 bases, with 17 bases sitting between them. CDR3 length: 15 residues. The CDR3 DNA follows: TGTGCCAGCAGCCACACGACCCGAGGGGTGGATGAGCAGTTCTTC. It encodes CASSHTTRGVDEQFF.

This clonotype appeared a few times. The V call is TRBV9, the J call TRBJ1-2; the D is unclear. The CDR3 has 15 amino acids. Germline CDR1 and CDR2: SGDLS and YYNGEE. Trimming pared 0 bases from V and 3 bases from J, leaving 12 bases between. CDR3 residues: CASSVDVRVDYGYTF. The CDR3 nucleotides are TGTGCCAGCAGCGTAGATGTAAGAGTGGACTATGGCTACACCTTC.

This clonotype was detected a few times. This rearrangement joins TRBV10-1 to TRBJ2-5; TRBD1 might be the D (5 bases). The CDR3 sequence is 13 residues long. The V and J ends lost 5 bases and 3 bases respectively, with 10 bases between them. Germline lookup yields CDR1 WNHNN and CDR2 SYGVQD (reference sequence). The CDR3 is CASSNDRKETQYF. The CDR3 nucleotides are TGCGCCAGCAGTAACGACAGAAAAGAGACCCAGTACTTC.

This clonotype has ten or more counts. This chain links TRBV5-1 with TRBJ1-2; the D is unclear. From germline, CDR1 is SGHRS and CDR2 YFSETQ. This CDR3 region has 13 residues. Trimming took off 3 bases at V and 8 bases at J, with 14 bases between the two ends. The CDR3 coding sequence is TGCGCCAGCAGCTCCGGTGGGGTTGACGGCTACACCTTC. Protein: CASSSGGVDGYTF.

This chain connects TRBV12-3 or TRBV12-4 to TRBJ2-7; D is perhaps TRBD2 (6 bases). The V end was cut by 1 base, the J end by 7 bases, with 17 bases between. The CDR3 has 15 amino acids. CDR3 bases: TGTGCCAGCAGTTTAGTTAGGGGAGGCCGTGGGGAGCAGTACTTC. Translated, it gives CASSLVRGGRGEQYF.

The genes are TRBV7-3 and TRBJ2-5; possible D gene TRBD2, 5 bases. The CDR3 totals 15 residues. Looked up from germline, CDR1 is SGHTA and CDR2 is FQGTGA. The V and J ends lost 2 bases and 5 bases respectively, with 15 bases between them. The CDR3 sequence: CASSLLAGSWETQYF. In DNA form, the CDR3 reads TGTGCCAGCAGCTTATTGGCGGGTAGTTGGGAGACCCAGTACTTC.

This clonotype showed up many times. This sequence joins TRBV30 and TRBJ2-2; a possible D gene is TRBD2 (6 bases). The CDR3 totals 14 residues. Trimming pared 4 bases from V and 7 bases from J, leaving 16 bases between. CDR1 is GTSNPN, CDR2 SVGIG, per germline (reference sequence). The CDR3 sequence: CAWTRGNSLGELFF. CDR3 coding DNA: TGTGCCTGGACTCGCGGGAATTCTCTCGGGGAGCTGTTTTTT.

The rearrangement uses TRBV18 and TRBJ2-7; 8 nucleotides match TRBD1. The CDR3 runs to 15 residues. The germline CDR1 and CDR2 sequences are KGHSH and LQKENI. Trimming removed 3 bases from V and 0 bases from J; junction bases left unmatched: 4. CDR3 sequence reads: CASSPGTGNSYEQYF. The CDR3 nucleotides are TGTGCCAGCTCACCCGGGACAGGTAACTCCTACGAGCAGTACTTC.